This T cell receptor beta chain was obtained from a study of PD-1 blockade in classical Hodgkin lymphoma. Deletions cut 5 bases from V and 5 bases from J, with 13 bases between. Germline CDR1 and CDR2: MNHEY and SMNVEV (reference sequence). The CDR3 consists of 13 residues. The protocol was immunoSEQ multiplex PCR, while the TCRdb copy is restricted to in-frame clones and leaves out a portion. Among 17,000 or so clones listed, over 80% were seen once. The sample holds a few counts of this clone. Relapses following autologous stem cell transplantation were seen in all patients, with brentuximab vedotin exposure varying.

The TCR originated in a human donor with classical Hodgkin lymphoma. The sample consisted of peripheral blood mononuclear cells (PBMCs), taken before the second cycle of nivolumab. The chain carries TRBV27 and TRBJ2-7; tentative D call: TRBD2 (5 bases). DNA for the CDR3: TGTGCCAGCAGTCAGGCGGGCCCCCACGAGCAGTACTTC. It translates to CASSQAGPHEQYF.